The table lists the clone carrying this TCR beta chain with many counts. Its antigen is not known. Time point defined: newly diagnosed GD, antithyroid drugs for less than 3 months. Making the TCR library involved RNA that had been extracted from PBMCs. Around 8.2 milliliters of peripheral blood went into EDTA tubes. These data belong to a study of regulatory T cells in long-lasting Graves disease. Germline V CDR1 and CDR2: MNHEY, SMNVEV (reference sequence). Losses at the gene ends were 0 bases for V and 3 bases for J; bases not matched to a gene: 11. The CDR3 length is 19 residues. Study results and limitations: Persistent Graves' patients showed less TCR diversity than newly diagnosed ones.

Arm-PCR of CDR3 regions and iRepertoire HTBI primers were the basis on which TCR beta libraries were built. MiXCR, run by TCRdb on the multiplex PCR reads, gives a single entry per CDR3 protein. The data hold under 300,000 distinct CDR3 sequences, with 15% to 20% observed a single time. The receptor comes from a female donor with Graves disease. The source material was peripheral blood mononuclear cells (PBMCs), sampled at new diagnosis, from a patient treated with antithyroid drugs. The chain recombines TRBV27 with TRBJ2-2; 9 bases fit TRBD1. CDR3 DNA sequence: TGTGCCAGCAGTTTATCGGTGGGACAGGGAGTAGGAGACACCGGGGAGCTGTTTTTT. Residues: CASSLSVGQGVGDTGELFF.